This T cell receptor beta chain came from a study of cytomegalovirus exposure and HLA in healthy donors. The study's findings and limits: In a later analysis, specific HLA alleles were associated with over 15,000 TCR beta sequences at a 0.05 false discovery rate. Accurate predictions that matched the HLA-A and HLA-B alleles of most subjects were reportedly made from TCR beta sequences.

A multiplex PCR was run with 60 Vbeta primers and 13 Jbeta primers. Sequencing used immunoSEQ multiplex PCR; TCRdb keeps in-frame clones, though not all of them. This sample has 150,000 or so clones, with roughly 76% found just once. A remark on this clone: Its matching antigen is unknown.

The ends were cut back, 0 bases at V and 6 bases at J, with 8 bases in the middle. From germline, CDR1 is MNHEY and CDR2 SVGAGI. The CDR3 is 13 residues long. The source material was PBMCs. This sequence was found in a woman aged 18-35 years in good health and CMV-seropositive. The chain uses TRBV6-5 and TRBJ1-2; D gene uncertain. The CDR3 bases are TGTGCCAGCAGTTACTCGGCCGGGGATGGCTACACCTTC. Its protein is CASSYSAGDGYTF.